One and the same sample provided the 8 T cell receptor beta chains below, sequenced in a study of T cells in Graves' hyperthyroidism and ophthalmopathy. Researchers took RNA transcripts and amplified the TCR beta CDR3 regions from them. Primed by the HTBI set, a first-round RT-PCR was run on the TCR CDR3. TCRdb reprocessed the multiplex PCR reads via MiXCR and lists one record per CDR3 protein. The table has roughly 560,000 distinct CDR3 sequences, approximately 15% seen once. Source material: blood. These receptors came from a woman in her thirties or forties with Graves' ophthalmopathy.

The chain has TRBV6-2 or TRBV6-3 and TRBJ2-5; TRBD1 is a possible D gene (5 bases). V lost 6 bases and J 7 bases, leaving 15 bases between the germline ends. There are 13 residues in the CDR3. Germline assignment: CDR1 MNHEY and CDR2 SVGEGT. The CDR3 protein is CASSLVPQGTQYF. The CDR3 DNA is TGTGCCAGCAGCTTAGTCCCTCAGGGGACCCAGTACTTC.

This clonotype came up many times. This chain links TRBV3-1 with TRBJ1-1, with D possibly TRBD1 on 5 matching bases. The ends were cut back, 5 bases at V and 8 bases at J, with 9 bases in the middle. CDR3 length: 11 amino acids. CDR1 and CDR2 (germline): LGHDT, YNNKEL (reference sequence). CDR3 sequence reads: CASSFEGEAFF. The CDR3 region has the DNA TGTGCCAGCAGCTTCGAGGGGGAAGCTTTCTTT.

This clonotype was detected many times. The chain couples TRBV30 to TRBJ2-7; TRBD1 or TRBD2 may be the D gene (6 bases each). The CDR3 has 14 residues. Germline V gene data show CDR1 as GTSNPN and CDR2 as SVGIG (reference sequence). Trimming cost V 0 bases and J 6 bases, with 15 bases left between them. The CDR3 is CAWSVSTGALEQYF. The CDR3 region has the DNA TGTGCCTGGAGTGTAAGTACGGGGGCCCTCGAGCAGTACTTC. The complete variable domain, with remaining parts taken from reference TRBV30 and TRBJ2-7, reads SQTIHQWPATLVQPVGSPLSLECTVEGTSNPNLYWYRQAAGRGLQLLFYSVGIGQISSEVPQNLSASRPQDRQFILSSKKLLLSDSGFYLCAWSVSTGALEQYFGPGTRLTVT.

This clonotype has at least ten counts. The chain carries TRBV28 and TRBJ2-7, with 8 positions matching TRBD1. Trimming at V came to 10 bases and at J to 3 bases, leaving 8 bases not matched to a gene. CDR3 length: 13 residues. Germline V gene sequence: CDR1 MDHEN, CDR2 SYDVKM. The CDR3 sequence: CATLTGGIYEQYF. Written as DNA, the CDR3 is TGTGCCACCCTAACAGGGGGGATCTACGAGCAGTACTTC.

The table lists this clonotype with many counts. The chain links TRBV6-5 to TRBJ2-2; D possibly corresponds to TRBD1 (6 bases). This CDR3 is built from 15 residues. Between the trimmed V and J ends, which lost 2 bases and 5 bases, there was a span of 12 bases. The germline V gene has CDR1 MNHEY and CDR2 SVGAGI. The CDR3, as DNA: TGTGCCAGCAGTTACGTCCAAGGGGGTACCGGGGAGCTGTTTTTT. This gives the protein CASSYVQGGTGELFF.

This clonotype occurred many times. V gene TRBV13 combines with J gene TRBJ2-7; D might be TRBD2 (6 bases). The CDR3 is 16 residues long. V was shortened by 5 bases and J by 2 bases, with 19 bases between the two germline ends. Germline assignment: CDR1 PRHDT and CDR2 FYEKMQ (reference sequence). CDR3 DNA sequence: TGTGCCAGCAGCCCTTCGGCCGGGAGCGGTCCCTACGAGCAGTACTTC. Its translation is CASSPSAGSGPYEQYF.

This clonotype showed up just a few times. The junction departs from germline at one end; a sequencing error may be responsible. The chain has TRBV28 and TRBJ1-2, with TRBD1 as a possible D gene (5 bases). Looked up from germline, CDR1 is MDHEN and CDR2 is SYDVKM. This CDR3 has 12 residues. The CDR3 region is CASAGDPWGYAF. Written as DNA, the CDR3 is TGTGCGAGTGCGGGGGACCCTTGGGGCTACGCCTTC.

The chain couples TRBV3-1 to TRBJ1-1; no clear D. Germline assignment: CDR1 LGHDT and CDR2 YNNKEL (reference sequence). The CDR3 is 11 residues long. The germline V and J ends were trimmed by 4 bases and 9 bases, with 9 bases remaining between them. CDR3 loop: CASSLKAKAFF. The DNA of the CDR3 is TGTGCCAGCAGCCTAAAAGCTAAAGCTTTCTTT.